In this sample, the clone carrying this TCR beta chain turned up a few times. This table comes from immunoSEQ multiplex PCR, and its TCRdb copy is limited to in-frame clones, with some not included. The sample includes about 82,000 clones, 89% of them seen just once. This sample stems from a study of control samples from healthy donors and cancer patients. The ends were cut back, 1 base at V and 4 bases at J, with 13 bases in the middle. There are 15 residues in the CDR3. The V gene's germline CDR1 is SGHTA and CDR2 FQGNSA. The TCR was taken from a man aged 45-65 years in good health. What was sequenced was blood. V and J are TRBV7-2 and TRBJ1-1; D unresolved. This CDR3 reads CASSLEWSRFTEAFF. CDR3 DNA: TGTGCCAGCAGCTTAGAATGGAGTAGATTCACTGAAGCTTTCTTT.